Each of the 23 T cell receptor beta chains below was sequenced from the same sample in a study of T cells in Graves' hyperthyroidism and ophthalmopathy. Amplified TCR beta CDR3 regions came from RNA transcripts. HTBI primers were used for first-round RT-PCR of the TCR CDR3. TCRdb redid the calling of the multiplex PCR reads with MiXCR, one entry per CDR3 protein. The profile shows some 600,000 distinct CDR3 sequences, approximately 15% of them singletons. Sequencing input: blood. Source of these receptors: a woman under 40 with Graves' hyperthyroidism that later progressed to Graves' ophthalmopathy.

The J gene is TRBJ2-1, the V gene TRBV7-9; no clear D. This CDR3 comprises 16 residues. Per the germline V gene, CDR1 is SEHNR and CDR2 is FQNEAQ (reference sequence). V gave up 5 bases and J gave up 5 bases, with 19 bases separating them. The CDR3 loop is CASSPRLGLGNNEQFF. The CDR3 DNA sequence: TGTGCCAGCAGCCCTCGTTTAGGCTTGGGGAACAATGAGCAGTTCTTC.

This chain connects TRBV20-1 to TRBJ2-1; 9 positions match TRBD2. With 3 bases clipped from V and 8 bases from J, the junction kept 2 bases outside the gene matches. The germline CDR1 and CDR2 sequences are DFQATT and SNEGSKA (reference sequence). The CDR3 has 12 amino acids. The CDR3 is CSARGTSHEQFF. The CDR3 coding sequence is TGCAGTGCTAGGGGGACTAGCCATGAGCAGTTCTTC.

In this sample, this clonotype turned up many times. The chain links TRBV6-1 to TRBJ2-7; perhaps D is TRBD1 or TRBD2 (5 bases each). Germline-derived CDR1 and CDR2 are MNHNS and SASEGT. The V and J ends lost 5 bases and 3 bases respectively, with 14 bases between them. This CDR3 is 14 amino acids long. CDR3 DNA sequence: TGTGCCAGCAGTTCTCGCACAGGAGGCTACGAGCAGTACTTC. Its translation is CASSSRTGGYEQYF.

This clonotype turned up a few times. This clone may be a read error of a much larger clone one base away. The chain couples TRBV29-1 to TRBJ1-1; TRBD1 is a possible D gene (6 bases). V was cut by 6 bases and J by 3 bases, with 14 bases left in between. The germline V gene has CDR1 SQVTM and CDR2 ANQGSEA. The CDR3 loop spans 13 amino acids. The CDR3 sequence: CSVGQIMDTEAFF. Written as DNA, the CDR3 is TGCAGCGTCGGACAGATCATGGACACTGAAGCTTTCTTT.

Details on this clonotype: The junction and the germline gene differ at one end; a read error may be behind it. This chain uses TRBV27 with TRBJ1-5, with 7 positions matching TRBD1. CDR3 length equals 16 residues. Germline CDR1 reads MNHEY; CDR2 reads SMNVEV (reference sequence). CDR3 DNA: TGTGCCGGCAGTTCCGGGACAGCGTCTAGGGATCAGCCCCAGCATTTT. Its protein product is CAGSSGTASRDQPQHF.

This clonotype came up many times. The chain couples TRBV3-1 to TRBJ2-5; D gene ambiguous. The CDR3 runs to 13 residues. Germline V gene data show CDR1 as LGHDT and CDR2 as YNNKEL (reference sequence). Trimming pared 0 bases from V and 5 bases from J, leaving 7 bases between. Here the CDR3 DNA reads TGTGCCAGCAGCCAAGATTATCGGGAGACCCAGTACTTC. Protein product: CASSQDYRETQYF.

Ten or more counts support this clonotype. The chain uses TRBV27 and TRBJ2-7; TRBD2 might be the D (6 bases). The germline V gene has CDR1 MNHEY and CDR2 SMNVEV (reference sequence). V was cut by 1 base and J by 2 bases, with 24 bases left in between. The CDR3 is 19 residues long. CDR3: CASSLWGGVEEQQPYEQYF. The CDR3 DNA sequence: TGTGCCAGCAGTTTATGGGGCGGGGTTGAGGAACAGCAACCCTACGAGCAGTACTTC.

This clonotype was found a few times. The rearrangement joins TRBV29-1 to TRBJ2-5; D is ambiguous. The CDR3 extends over 11 amino acids. V was shortened by 4 bases and J by 5 bases, with 8 bases between the two germline ends. The germline CDR1 and CDR2 sequences are SQVTM and ANQGSEA. The CDR3 bases are TGCAGCGTTGTACGGTCCGAGACCCAGTACTTC. Protein: CSVVRSETQYF.

Ten or more counts support this clonotype. The chain carries TRBV6-1 and TRBJ2-7; TRBD2 aligns across 10 bases. In germline, CDR1 is MNHNS, CDR2 SASEGT. The ends lost 7 bases at V and 1 base at J; junction bases unmatched: 4. CDR3 length equals 14 residues. CDR3 in DNA: TGTGCCAGCATCCGGACTAGCGGTTCCTACGAGCAGTACTTC. This encodes CASIRTSGSYEQYF.

This clonotype was counted many times. The chain uses TRBV20-1 and TRBJ2-1; no firm D call. Germline loops: CDR1 DFQATT, CDR2 SNEGSKA (reference sequence). CDR3 length: 13 amino acids. V shed 6 bases and J shed 10 bases, with 19 bases lying between them. CDR3 nucleotide sequence: TGCAGTGCGGGTGAGGTGGCGGTCGAGGAGCAGTTCTTC. Amino acids: CSAGEVAVEEQFF.

Ten or more counts support this clonotype. The chain uses TRBV12-3 or TRBV12-4 and TRBJ2-1, with TRBD2 matching 14 bases. V trimming: 3 bases; J trimming: 10 bases; junction bases outside the gene matches: 8. The CDR3 runs to 16 residues. CDR3 sequence: CASSLWGTSGSWEQFF. CDR3 in DNA: TGTGCCAGCAGTTTGTGGGGGACTAGCGGGAGTTGGGAGCAGTTCTTC.

This clonotype was seen repeatedly, ten times or more. The chain carries TRBV12-3 or TRBV12-4 and TRBJ1-1, with 9 bases lining up with TRBD1. Trimming cost V 4 bases and J 3 bases; bases outside gene matches: 18. The CDR3 sequence is 19 residues long. As DNA, the CDR3 is TGTGCCAGCAGTTGGAGGGACAGGGTTGGTGGCAGATCTTACACTGAAGCTTTCTTT. This encodes CASSWRDRVGGRSYTEAFF.

This clonotype was counted many times. The chain carries TRBV19 and TRBJ2-1, with 7 bases identical to TRBD2. The CDR3 totals 15 residues. Germline V CDR1 and CDR2: LNHDA, SQIVND (reference sequence). Trimming removed 3 bases from V and 8 bases from J; junction bases left unmatched: 10. In DNA form, the CDR3 reads TGTGCCAGTAGTATTCTGTGGGAGGGCCGGGATGAGCAGTTCTTC. Protein: CASSILWEGRDEQFF.

This clonotype was picked up many times. The genes are TRBV19 and TRBJ1-3, with unresolved D. Germline V gene data show CDR1 as LNHDA and CDR2 as SQIVND (reference sequence). Trimming removed 5 bases from V and 0 bases from J, with 17 bases in between. The CDR3 spans 17 residues. CDR3 in amino acids: CASSPPRDGLSGNTIYF. CDR3 in DNA: TGTGCCAGTAGTCCCCCCAGAGACGGCCTCTCTGGAAACACCATATATTTT.

The table lists this clonotype with a few counts. The CDR3 bases are TGCAGTGCTGAAAGGCCAAATGCAGATCAAGAGACCCAGTACTTC. Protein sequence: CSAERPNADQETQYF. This chain connects TRBV20-1 to TRBJ2-5; D gene ambiguous. The CDR3 is made up of 15 amino acids. The V end lost 5 bases, the J end lost 2 bases, and 18 bases lay between the germline ends. Germline V gives CDR1 DFQATT, CDR2 SNEGSKA (reference sequence).

On this clonotype itself: The limits of the CDR3 on the DNA are not certain, so only TCRdb's listed CDR3 is given. This chain joins TRBV11-2 and TRBJ1-4; the table's D gene call, TRBD1, was not cross checked with the DNA. Germline V gives CDR1 SGHAT, CDR2 FQNNGV. The CDR3 comprises 14 residues, both ends counted. The CDR3 protein is CASSVTGGTKNCFF.

At least ten counts were recorded for this clonotype. The rearrangement joins TRBV10-3 to TRBJ2-7; D remains ambiguous. This CDR3 spans 16 amino acids. The V and J ends lost 0 bases and 2 bases respectively, with 14 bases between them. Germline lookup yields CDR1 ENHRY and CDR2 SYGVKD. Written as DNA, the CDR3 is TGTGCCATCAGTGAGTCGCTGGGGAAGGGTACCTACGAGCAGTACTTC. Translated: CAISESLGKGTYEQYF.

The CDR3 DNA reads TGCGCCAGCAGCTTGGAGGGGGGAGGATATGACGAGCAGTACTTC. Its protein is CASSLEGGGYDEQYF. The chain links TRBV5-1 to TRBJ2-7; tentatively, D is TRBD1 or TRBD2 (6 bases each). The CDR3 length is 15 residues. Germline V lookup: CDR1 SGHRS, CDR2 YFSETQ. The V end lost 0 bases, the J end lost 5 bases, and 15 bases lay between the germline ends.

The V call is TRBV6-1, the J call TRBJ1-5, with 10 positions matching TRBD1. CDR1 is MNHNS and CDR2 is SASEGT in the germline V gene. The CDR3 extends over 15 amino acids. V was pared by 7 bases and J by 7 bases, with 10 bases of the junction left unmatched. CDR3 nucleotides: TGTGCCAGCAAGTTAACCGGGACAGGGGACCAGCCCCAGCATTTT. Amino acid sequence: CASKLTGTGDQPQHF.

This clonotype came up many times. The V gene is TRBV7-9, the J gene TRBJ2-1; 10 positions match TRBD2. Germline V CDR1 and CDR2: SEHNR, FQNEAQ (reference sequence). This CDR3 is 14 amino acids long. After removal of 2 bases from V and 8 bases from J, the junction contained 3 bases not matched to a gene. The CDR3 sequence: CASSLLAGAHEQFF. CDR3 sequence (DNA): TGTGCCAGCAGCTTACTAGCGGGAGCCCATGAGCAGTTCTTC.

The CDR3 nucleotides read TGTGCCAGCAGCGTAGAGGCCCGGGGGGATAATTCACCCCTCCACTTT. It specifies CASSVEARGDNSPLHF. The chain employs TRBV9 and TRBJ1-6, with D possibly being TRBD1 (5 bases). The CDR3 contains 16 residues. Germline V CDR1 and CDR2: SGDLS, YYNGEE. Trimming removed 0 bases from V and 5 bases from J, with 12 bases in between.

This clonotype was detected a few times. The rearrangement joins TRBV28 to TRBJ1-5; D remains unclear. There are 13 residues in the CDR3. V was pared by 6 bases and J by 7 bases, with 13 bases between. The germline V gene encodes CDR1 MDHEN and CDR2 SYDVKM. CDR3 sequence: CASSPLSGQPQHF. In DNA, the CDR3 is TGTGCCAGCAGCCCTCTCTCGGGCCAGCCCCAGCATTTT.

The chain has TRBV3-1 and TRBJ2-2; TRBD2 might be the D (6 bases). This CDR3 is built from 15 residues. Germline lookup yields CDR1 LGHDT and CDR2 YNNKEL (reference sequence). Trimming took off 1 base at V and 5 bases at J, with 11 bases between the two ends. The CDR3 is CASSQGSGRTGELFF. DNA for the CDR3: TGTGCCAGCAGCCAAGGCTCAGGGAGGACCGGGGAGCTGTTTTTT.